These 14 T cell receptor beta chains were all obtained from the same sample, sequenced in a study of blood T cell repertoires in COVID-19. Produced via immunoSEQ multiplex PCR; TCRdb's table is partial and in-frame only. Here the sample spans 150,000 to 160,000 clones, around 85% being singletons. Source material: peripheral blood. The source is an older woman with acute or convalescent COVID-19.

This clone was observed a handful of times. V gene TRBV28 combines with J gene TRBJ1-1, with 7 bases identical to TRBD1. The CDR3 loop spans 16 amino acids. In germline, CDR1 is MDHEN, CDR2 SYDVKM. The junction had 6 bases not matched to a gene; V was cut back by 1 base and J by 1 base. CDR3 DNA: TGTGCCAGCAGTTTATCATTCCAGGGGGGGAACACTGAAGCTTTCTTT. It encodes CASSLSFQGGNTEAFF.

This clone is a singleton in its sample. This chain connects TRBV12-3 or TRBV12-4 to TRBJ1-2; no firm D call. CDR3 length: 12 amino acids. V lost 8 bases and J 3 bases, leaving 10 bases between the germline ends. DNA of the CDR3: TGTGCCAGCTCCTTGAGTGACTATGGCTACACCTTC. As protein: CASSLSDYGYTF.

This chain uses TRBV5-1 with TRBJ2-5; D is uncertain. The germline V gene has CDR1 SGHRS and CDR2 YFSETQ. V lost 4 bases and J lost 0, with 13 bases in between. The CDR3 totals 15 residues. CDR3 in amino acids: CASSIDITYQETQYF. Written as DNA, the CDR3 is TGCGCCAGCAGCATTGACATAACCTACCAAGAGACCCAGTACTTC.

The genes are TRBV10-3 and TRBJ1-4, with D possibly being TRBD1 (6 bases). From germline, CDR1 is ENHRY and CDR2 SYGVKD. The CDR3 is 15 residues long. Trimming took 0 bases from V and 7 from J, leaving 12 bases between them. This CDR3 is CAISESGRGGEKLFF. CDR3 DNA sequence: TGTGCCATCAGTGAGTCCGGCAGGGGTGGTGAAAAACTGTTTTTT.

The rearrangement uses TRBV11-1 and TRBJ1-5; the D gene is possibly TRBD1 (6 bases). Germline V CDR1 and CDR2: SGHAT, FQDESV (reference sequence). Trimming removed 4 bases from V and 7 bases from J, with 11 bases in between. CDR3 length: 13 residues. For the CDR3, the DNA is TGTGCCAGCAGCTGGAATGGACAGCAGCCCCAGCATTTT. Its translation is CASSWNGQQPQHF.

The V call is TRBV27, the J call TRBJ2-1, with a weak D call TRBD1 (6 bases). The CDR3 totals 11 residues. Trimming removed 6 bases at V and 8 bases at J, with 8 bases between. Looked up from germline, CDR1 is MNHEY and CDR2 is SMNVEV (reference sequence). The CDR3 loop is CASRRTDEQFF. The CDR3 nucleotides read TGTGCCAGCAGGAGGACAGATGAGCAGTTCTTC.

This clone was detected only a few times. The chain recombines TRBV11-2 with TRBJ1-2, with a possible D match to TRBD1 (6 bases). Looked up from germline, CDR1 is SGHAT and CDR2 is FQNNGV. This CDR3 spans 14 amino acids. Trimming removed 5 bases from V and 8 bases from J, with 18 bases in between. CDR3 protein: CASSRGGGLSGYTF. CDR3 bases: TGTGCCAGCAGCCGAGGGGGAGGGTTGAGCGGCTACACCTTC.

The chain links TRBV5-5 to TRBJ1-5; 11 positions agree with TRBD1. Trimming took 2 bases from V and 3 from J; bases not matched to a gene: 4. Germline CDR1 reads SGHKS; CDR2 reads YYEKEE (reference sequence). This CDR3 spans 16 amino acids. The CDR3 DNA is TGTGCCAGCAGCTTAATGGACAGGGGGCTCAATCAGCCCCAGCATTTT. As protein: CASSLMDRGLNQPQHF.

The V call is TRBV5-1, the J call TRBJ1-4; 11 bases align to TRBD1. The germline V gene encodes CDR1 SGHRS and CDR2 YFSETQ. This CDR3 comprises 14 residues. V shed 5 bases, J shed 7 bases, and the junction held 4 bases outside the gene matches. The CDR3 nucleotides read TGCGCCAGCAGACGGACAGGGGGCGTTGAAAAACTGTTTTTT. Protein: CASRRTGGVEKLFF.

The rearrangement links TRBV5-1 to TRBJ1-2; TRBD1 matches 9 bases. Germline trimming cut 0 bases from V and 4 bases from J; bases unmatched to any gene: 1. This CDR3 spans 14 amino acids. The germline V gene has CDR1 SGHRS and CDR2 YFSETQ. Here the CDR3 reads CASSLAQGAYGYTF. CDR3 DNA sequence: TGCGCCAGCAGCTTGGCACAGGGGGCCTATGGCTACACCTTC.

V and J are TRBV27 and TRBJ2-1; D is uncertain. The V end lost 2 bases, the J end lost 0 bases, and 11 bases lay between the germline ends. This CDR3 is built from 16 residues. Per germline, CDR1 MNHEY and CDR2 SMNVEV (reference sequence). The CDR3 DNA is TGTGCCAGCAGTTTACTCGGGTCAAGCTCCTACAATGAGCAGTTCTTC. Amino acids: CASSLLGSSSYNEQFF.

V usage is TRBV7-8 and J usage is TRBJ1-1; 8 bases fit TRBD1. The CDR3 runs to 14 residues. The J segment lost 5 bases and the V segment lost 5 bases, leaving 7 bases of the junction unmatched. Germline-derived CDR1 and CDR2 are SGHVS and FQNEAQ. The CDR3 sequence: CASSQYRGGTEAFF. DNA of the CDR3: TGTGCCAGCAGCCAATACAGGGGGGGGACTGAAGCTTTCTTT.

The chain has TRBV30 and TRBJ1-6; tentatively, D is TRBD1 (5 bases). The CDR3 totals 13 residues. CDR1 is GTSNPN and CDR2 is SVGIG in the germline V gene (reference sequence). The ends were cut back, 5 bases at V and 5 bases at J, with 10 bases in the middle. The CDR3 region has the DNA TGTGCCTGGGGGGACGGGAATAATTCACCCCTCCACTTT. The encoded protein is CAWGDGNNSPLHF.

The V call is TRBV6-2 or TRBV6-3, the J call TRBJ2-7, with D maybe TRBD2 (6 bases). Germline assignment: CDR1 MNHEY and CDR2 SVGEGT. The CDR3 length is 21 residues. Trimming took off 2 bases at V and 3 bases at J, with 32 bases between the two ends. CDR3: CASSYGYDLGQRAQGGYEQYV. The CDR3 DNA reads TGTGCCAGCAGTTACGGATACGATCTTGGGCAACGGGCTCAGGGAGGCTACGAGCAGTACGTC.